Shown below are 17 T cell receptor beta chains from a single sample sequenced in a study of T-cell reconstitution after alpha-beta-depleted transplantation in children. Preparation of the TCRbeta library was carried out with unique molecular identifiers. TCRdb re-called the PCR reads with MiXCR, one entry per CDR3 protein. Among 200,000 to 250,000 distinct CDR3 sequences listed, about 12% were seen once. The sequenced sample was PBMCs from the stem cell graft donor, obtained from the stem cell graft. These receptors came from a human donor who donated a stem cell graft to a child with acute lymphoblastic leukemia.

This clonotype was found many times. The chain employs TRBV29-1 and TRBJ1-4; D not certain. CDR1 SQVTM and CDR2 ANQGSEA come from the germline V gene. V was pared by 4 bases and J by 5 bases, with 11 bases between. The CDR3 loop spans 13 amino acids. The CDR3 sequence is CSVADRPNEKLFF. The CDR3 region has the DNA TGCAGCGTTGCGGATCGACCAAATGAAAAACTGTTTTTT.

This clonotype was detected ten times or more. V gene TRBV10-3 combines with J gene TRBJ2-7; TRBD2 matches at 7 bases. The length of the CDR3 is 15 residues. The J segment lost 6 bases and the V segment lost 1 base, leaving 9 bases of the junction unmatched. Germline V lookup: CDR1 ENHRY, CDR2 SYGVKD. The CDR3 here is CAISEFAGAMREQYF. CDR3 in DNA: TGTGCCATCAGTGAGTTTGCGGGAGCCATGCGCGAGCAGTACTTC.

This clonotype has a count of ten or more. The genes are TRBV20-1 and TRBJ2-5; tentatively, D is TRBD2 (5 bases). Germline lookup yields CDR1 DFQATT and CDR2 SNEGSKA (reference sequence). Trimming took 7 bases from V and 4 from J, leaving 13 bases between them. The CDR3 is made up of 12 amino acids. Written as DNA, the CDR3 is TGCAGTGGATGGCGAGCGGCAGAGACCCAGTACTTC. This translates into CSGWRAAETQYF.

This clonotype was seen a few times. This chain connects TRBV27 to TRBJ1-4; D uncertain. Germline values: CDR1 MNHEY, CDR2 SMNVEV (reference sequence). Trimming took off 5 bases at V and 8 bases at J, with 21 bases between the two ends. The CDR3 has 16 residues. The CDR3 region is CASSTPNGPQREKLFF. In DNA form, the CDR3 reads TGTGCCAGCAGTACACCGAACGGGCCACAGCGGGAAAAACTGTTTTTT.

There are many counts of this clonotype. The V and J genes are TRBV2 and TRBJ2-3; D is possibly TRBD1 (5 bases). CDR1 SNHLY and CDR2 FYNNEI come from the germline V gene. Trimming took 6 bases from V and 5 from J, leaving 27 bases between them. This CDR3 has 18 amino acids. The CDR3 DNA is TGTGCCAGCAGAGACGACAGTGCACAGATCAGAATGAAAGATACGCAGTATTTT. Amino acids: CASRDDSAQIRMKDTQYF.

This clonotype was recorded many times. The J gene is TRBJ2-1, the V gene TRBV4-3; 10 positions agree with TRBD2. V shed 1 base and J 8 bases; nucleotides not matched to a gene: 5. Germline CDR1 LGHNA, CDR2 YSLEER. This CDR3 is 15 amino acids long. CDR3 sequence (DNA): TGCGCCAGCAGCCAAGTCCCTAGCGGGGGCTATGAGCAGTTCTTC. Protein: CASSQVPSGGYEQFF.

This clonotype has at least ten counts. V gene TRBV4-3 combines with J gene TRBJ2-2; D may be TRBD1 (7 bases). The CDR3 contains 17 residues. V gave up 3 bases and J gave up 3 bases, with 17 bases separating them. CDR1 LGHNA and CDR2 YSLEER come from the germline V gene. The CDR3 coding sequence is TGCGCCAGCAGCCACATTCGGGGGACAGTGGACACCGGGGAGCTGTTTTTT. This sequence encodes CASSHIRGTVDTGELFF.

The chain couples TRBV5-1 to TRBJ2-2; the match to TRBD2 covers 11 bases. CDR1 SGHRS and CDR2 YFSETQ come from the germline V gene. The V segment lost 3 bases and the J segment 0 bases; nucleotides outside the gene matches: 7. The CDR3 is 18 amino acids. The CDR3 DNA reads TGCGCCAGCAGCTCCCGCGGGACTAGCGGAGCGAACACCGGGGAGCTGTTTTTT. Translation gives CASSSRGTSGANTGELFF.

Many counts were recorded for this clonotype. This sequence joins TRBV5-1 and TRBJ2-5; 7 nucleotides agree with TRBD1. Germline V gives CDR1 SGHRS, CDR2 YFSETQ. This CDR3 is 16 amino acids long. The V gene end was trimmed by 1 base and the J gene end by 3 bases; junction bases not matched to a gene: 9. CDR3 coding DNA: TGCGCCAGCAGCTTGAACCCTTCGGGACAGAAAGAGACCCAGTACTTC. It encodes CASSLNPSGQKETQYF.

This clonotype was seen many times. This chain connects TRBV9 to TRBJ1-6, with a possible D match to TRBD1 (5 bases). This CDR3 region has 13 residues. Germline CDR1 reads SGDLS; CDR2 reads YYNGEE. Trimming shortened V by 4 bases and J by 15 bases, and 17 bases separated the two germline ends. The CDR3 DNA sequence: TGTGCCAGCAGCCCAAGGGACTCGGGTGTCCTCCACTTT. Encoded protein: CASSPRDSGVLHF.

This clonotype has ten or more counts. The rearrangement joins TRBV10-3 to TRBJ1-5; no clear D. This CDR3 has 15 amino acids. The V gene's germline CDR1 is ENHRY and CDR2 SYGVKD. Trimming left V 0 bases short and J 3 bases short, with 9 bases between. The CDR3 spells CAISESLGLNQPQHF. The CDR3 DNA follows: TGTGCCATCAGTGAGTCTCTGGGTCTCAATCAGCCCCAGCATTTT.

This clonotype was recorded at least ten times. This rearrangement joins TRBV7-2 to TRBJ2-7; perhaps TRBD1 as D (5 bases). CDR1 and CDR2 from the germline V gene are SGHTA and FQGNSA. The CDR3 consists of 13 residues. The V gene lost 4 bases and the J gene lost 7 bases, with 14 bases spanning the gap. The chain's CDR3 is CASSSLGPGEQYF. The CDR3 nucleotides read TGTGCCAGCAGCTCTCTTGGCCCAGGGGAGCAGTACTTC.

This clonotype was counted at least ten times. The rearrangement links TRBV5-5 to TRBJ2-7; possibly TRBD2 for D (6 bases). The V and J ends lost 2 bases and 4 bases respectively, with 10 bases between them. This CDR3 region has 13 residues. Germline-derived CDR1 and CDR2 are SGHKS and YYEKEE (reference sequence). The CDR3 region is CASSLGSGYEQYF. The CDR3 coding sequence is TGTGCCAGCAGCTTAGGTAGCGGTTACGAGCAGTACTTC.

The chain couples TRBV29-1 to TRBJ1-4, with D hard to call. CDR1 SQVTM and CDR2 ANQGSEA come from the germline V gene. The CDR3 is 12 residues long. V was pared by 1 base and J by 0 bases, with 0 bases between. CDR3 sequence (DNA): TGCAGCGTTGAAGCAACTAATGAAAAACTGTTTTTT. Amino acid sequence: CSVEATNEKLFF.

This clonotype has a count of ten or more. V and J are TRBV4-3 and TRBJ2-7, with no clear D. Germline CDR1 LGHNA, CDR2 YSLEER. Trimming took 0 bases from V and 1 from J, leaving 4 bases between them. The CDR3 loop spans 13 amino acids. CDR3 amino acids: CASSQETSYEQYF. CDR3 nucleotide sequence: TGCGCCAGCAGCCAAGAGACTTCCTACGAGCAGTACTTC.

The chain couples TRBV1 to TRBJ2-7; TRBD1 was called by the table and not checked on the DNA. TRBV1 is a pseudogene. The CDR3 totals 13 residues. CDR3 coding DNA: TGCTCCAGCAGCTACGACGGGACCTACGAGCAGTACTTC. Protein sequence: CSSSYDGTYEQYF.

This clonotype has more than one count but fewer than ten. The chain combines TRBV28 with TRBJ1-5, with D perhaps matching TRBD1 (6 bases). Germline-derived CDR1 and CDR2 are MDHEN and SYDVKM. Trimming took 7 bases from V and 4 from J, leaving 14 bases between them. The CDR3 is 14 amino acids. CDR3 bases: TGTGCCAGCATTCGCAGCCAGGGGAATCAGCCCCAGCATTTT. Encoded protein: CASIRSQGNQPQHF.